This TCR beta chain was found in a study of shared clonotypes between healthy human individuals. Study-wide results and caveats: Sampling used blood alone; tissue repertoires probably differ.

CDR1 and CDR2 (germline): LGHNA, YNFKEQ. V lost 1 base and J lost 4, with 15 bases in between. The CDR3 length is 16 residues. Assay used: immunoSEQ multiplex PCR; TCRdb lists only in-frame clones, some missing. The sample records roughly 1,500,000 clones, nearly 99% being singletons. Among the donors, all were Caucasian adults who lived in Nashville, Tennessee. With respect to this clone: Its matching antigen is unknown.

The sequence was collected from a man aged 25-40 years in good health. V and J are TRBV4-2 and TRBJ2-3, with TRBD2 as a possible D gene (6 bases). The sequenced sample was naive CD4+ T cells sorted from blood. The subset: CD45RA+ positively selected. CDR3 protein: CASSQGSGYPADTQYF. The CDR3 DNA is TGTGCCAGCAGCCAAGGGAGCGGGTACCCCGCAGATACGCAGTATTTT.